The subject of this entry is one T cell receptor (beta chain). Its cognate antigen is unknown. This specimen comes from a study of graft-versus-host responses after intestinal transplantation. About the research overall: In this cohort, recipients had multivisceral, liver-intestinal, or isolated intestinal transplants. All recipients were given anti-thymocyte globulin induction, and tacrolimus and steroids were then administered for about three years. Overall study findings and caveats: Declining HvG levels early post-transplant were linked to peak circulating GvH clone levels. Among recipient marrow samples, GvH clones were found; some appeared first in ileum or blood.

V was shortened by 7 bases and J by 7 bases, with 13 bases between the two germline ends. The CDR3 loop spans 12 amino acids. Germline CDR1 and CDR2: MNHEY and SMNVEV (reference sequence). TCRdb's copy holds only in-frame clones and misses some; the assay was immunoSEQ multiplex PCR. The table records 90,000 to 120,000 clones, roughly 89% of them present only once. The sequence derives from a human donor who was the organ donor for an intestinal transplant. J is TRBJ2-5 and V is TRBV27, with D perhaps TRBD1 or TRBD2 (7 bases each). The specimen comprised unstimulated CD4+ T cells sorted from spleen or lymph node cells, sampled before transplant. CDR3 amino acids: CASNSGGGTQYF. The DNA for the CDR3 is TGTGCCAGCAACTCAGGGGGGGGGACCCAGTACTTC.